The clone carrying this T cell receptor beta chain occurred many times. Unique molecular identifiers were used to barcode this TCRbeta library. TCRdb re-called the PCR reads with MiXCR, one entry per CDR3 protein. The sample has 350,000 to 500,000 distinct CDR3 sequences; around two fifths are singletons. The sample is drawn from a study of T-cell reconstitution after alpha-beta-depleted transplantation in children. CDR1 is DFQATT, CDR2 SNEGSKA, per germline (reference sequence). Trimming shortened V by 5 bases and J by 2 bases, and 16 bases separated the two germline ends. There are 14 residues in the CDR3.

The clonotype originates from a girl aged 2-10 years with aplastic anemia, due to receive a stem cell transplant. This material consisted of PBMCs, taken before TCRalphabeta/CD19-depleted stem cell transplant. The chain has TRBV20-1 and TRBJ2-7; D is uncertain. The CDR3 spells CSALLTLVPYEQYF. The CDR3 DNA sequence: TGCAGTGCTTTATTGACTCTAGTGCCCTACGAGCAGTACTTC.